A single sample is the source of the 30 T cell receptor beta chains below, sequenced in a study of Graves' ophthalmopathy and Graves' hyperthyroidism. TCR beta CDR3 amplification used RNA transcripts. HTBI-primed first-round RT-PCR preceded second-round multiplex PCR. A single record per CDR3 protein comes from TCRdb applying MiXCR to the multiplex PCR reads. Of about 48,000 distinct CDR3 sequences listed, around 48% were seen once; the top ten hold around 23%. Sequenced material: peripheral blood. These receptors all come from an adult man with Graves' ophthalmopathy.

Of note for this clonotype: A much larger clone is a single base away; this may be a read error. This rearrangement joins TRBV7-9 to TRBJ2-3, with 11 nucleotides matching TRBD2. This CDR3 has 14 amino acids. Germline CDR1 SEHNR, CDR2 FQNEAQ (reference sequence). CDR3 loop: CASSSTGASGGPLF. The DNA for the CDR3 is TGTGCCAGCAGCTCGACCGGGGCTAGCGGGGGGCCTCTATTT.

This chain uses TRBV7-9 with TRBJ2-3, with TRBD2 matching 13 bases. CDR1 is SEHNR and CDR2 is FQNEAQ in the germline V gene (reference sequence). The CDR3 is 16 residues long. V was pared by 5 bases and J by 5 bases, with 7 bases of the junction left unmatched. Here the CDR3 DNA reads TGTGCCAGCAGCATAACTAGCGGGAGGGTGGGAGATACGCAGTATTTT. It translates to CASSITSGRVGDTQYF.

V is TRBV20-1 and J is TRBJ2-5; perhaps TRBD1 as D (6 bases). The CDR3 sequence is 14 residues long. Germline CDR1 DFQATT, CDR2 SNEGSKA (reference sequence). Trimming shortened V by 1 base and J by 2 bases, and 11 bases separated the two germline ends. CDR3 nucleotides: TGCAGTGCTAGAGGCCAGGGGCAACAAGAGACCCAGTACTTC. Residues: CSARGQGQQETQYF.

At least ten counts were recorded for this clonotype. The chain couples TRBV20-1 to TRBJ2-2; the D gene is possibly TRBD2 (7 bases). V was cut by 6 bases and J by 3 bases, with 20 bases left in between. The CDR3 is 16 residues long. The V gene's germline CDR1 is DFQATT and CDR2 SNEGSKA (reference sequence). The CDR3 region has the DNA TGCAGTGCCCGAGGGGGGGAGGGCCGGGACACCGGGGAGCTGTTTTTT. It is translated as CSARGGEGRDTGELFF.

This clonotype was detected once. The chain combines TRBV7-2 with TRBJ1-1, with D maybe TRBD1 (5 bases). Trimming shortened V by 4 bases and J by 7 bases, and 13 bases separated the two germline ends. The CDR3 is made up of 13 amino acids. Germline values: CDR1 SGHTA, CDR2 FQGNSA. Here the CDR3 reads CASSSGRGGEAFF. In DNA, the CDR3 is TGTGCCAGCAGCTCCGGACGGGGCGGTGAAGCTTTCTTT.

The chain has TRBV7-3 and TRBJ2-1; D not certain. Trimming cost V 5 bases and J 10 bases, with 12 bases left between them. Germline lookup yields CDR1 SGHTA and CDR2 FQGTGA. CDR3 length: 12 residues. This chain's CDR3 is CASSPAAGEQFF. The CDR3 nucleotides read TGTGCCAGCAGCCCCGCCGCCGGCGAGCAGTTCTTC.

About this clonotype: The junction departs from the called germline gene at one end, perhaps through a read error. The rearrangement links TRBV7-3 to TRBJ2-7, with 14 bases that match TRBD2. CDR1 is SGHTA and CDR2 is FQGTGA in the germline V gene. The CDR3 has 16 amino acids. In DNA, the CDR3 is TGTGCCAGCAGCTGGGGACTAGCGGGAGACGCCGGGGAGCTGTACTTC. Residues: CASSWGLAGDAGELYF. Variable domain in full (rest from reference TRBV7-3 and TRBJ2-7): GAGVSQTPSNKVTEKGKYVELRCDPISGHTALYWYRQSLGQGPEFLIYFQGTGAADDSGLPNDRFFAVRPEGSVSTLKIQRTERGDSAVYLCASSWGLAGDAGELYFGPGTRLTVT.

V usage is TRBV19 and J usage is TRBJ1-1, with 8 bases lining up with TRBD1. This CDR3 contains 16 residues. CDR1 LNHDA and CDR2 SQIVND come from the germline V gene (reference sequence). V gave up 5 bases and J gave up 3 bases; unmatched junction bases: 11. The CDR3 nucleotides read TGTGCCAGTAGTGTTTCAGGGGGCCGTGTTCACACTGAAGCTTTCTTT. Protein sequence: CASSVSGGRVHTEAFF.

This clonotype was seen repeatedly, ten times or more. V usage is TRBV18 and J usage is TRBJ2-5; 7 bases are a match to TRBD1. After removal of 3 bases from V and 4 bases from J, the junction contained 8 bases not matched to a gene. The length of the CDR3 is 15 residues. The germline gives CDR1 KGHSH, CDR2 LQKENI. The CDR3 region has the DNA TGTGCCAGCTCACCTTCGGACAGGTTAAGAGAGACCCAGTACTTC. Its protein product is CASSPSDRLRETQYF. Drawing the rest from reference TRBV18 and TRBJ2-5, the complete variable domain is NAGVMQNPRHLVRRRGQEARLRCSPMKGHSHVYWYRQLPEEGLKFMVYLQKENIIDESGMPKERFSAEFPKEGPSILRIQQVVRGDSAAYFCASSPSDRLRETQYFGPGTRLLVL.

This clonotype is deemed medium-sized. The chain combines TRBV25-1 with TRBJ2-2; 10 bases align to TRBD1. The CDR3 has 15 amino acids. The junction had 4 bases not matched to a gene; V was cut back by 6 bases and J by 3 bases. Germline CDR1 reads MGHDK; CDR2 reads SYGVNS. CDR3 bases: TGTGCCAGCAGGGATGGGACAGGGGACACCGGGGAGCTGTTTTTT. Translation: CASRDGTGDTGELFF.

This clonotype is labeled as medium-sized. The chain employs TRBV2 and TRBJ2-5; D call uncertain. Germline CDR1 and CDR2: SNHLY and FYNNEI. V shed 4 bases and J shed 2 bases, with 8 bases lying between them. The CDR3 loop spans 13 amino acids. Written as DNA, the CDR3 is TGTGCCAGCAGTGCTGTTGGGCAAGAGACCCAGTACTTC. Its protein is CASSAVGQETQYF.

The chain joins TRBV6-5 to TRBJ1-2; D not resolved. Germline CDR1 is MNHEY and CDR2 is SVGAGI. The CDR3 spans 12 residues. Trimming took off 2 bases at V and 5 bases at J, with 6 bases between the two ends. DNA for the CDR3: TGTGCCAGCAGTTACGTAAAGTATGGCTACACCTTC. Its protein product is CASSYVKYGYTF.

The chain combines TRBV5-1 with TRBJ1-2; no clear D. CDR1 is SGHRS, CDR2 YFSETQ, per germline. The CDR3 runs to 13 residues. Trimming removed 0 bases from V and 8 bases from J, with 11 bases in between. The CDR3 here is CASSLGAGLGYTF. The DNA of the CDR3 is TGCGCCAGCAGCTTGGGCGCCGGTTTAGGCTACACCTTC.

In this sample, this clonotype turned up many times. This chain uses TRBV2 with TRBJ1-1; TRBD1 matches 10 bases. The length of the CDR3 is 16 residues. Trimming cost V 4 bases and J 1 base; bases outside gene matches: 6. Germline lookup yields CDR1 SNHLY and CDR2 FYNNEI. The CDR3 DNA follows: TGTGCCAGCAGTGCGGGACAGGGGTGGGCGAACACTGAAGCTTTCTTT. Residues: CASSAGQGWANTEAFF. The full variable domain, rest sourced from reference TRBV2 and TRBJ1-1, is EPEVTQTPSHQVTQMGQEVILRCVPISNHLYFYWYRQILGQKVEFLVSFYNNEISEKSEIFDDQFSVERPDGSNFTLKIRSTKLEDSAMYFCASSAGQGWANTEAFFGQGTRLTVV.

This rearrangement joins TRBV2 to TRBJ1-2, with D perhaps matching TRBD1 (6 bases). The CDR3 totals 12 residues. Trimming left V 5 bases short and J 2 bases short, with 6 bases between. Germline V lookup: CDR1 SNHLY, CDR2 FYNNEI. The CDR3 region has the DNA TGTGCCAGCAGTCAGGGGAACTATGGCTACACCTTC. Its protein product is CASSQGNYGYTF.

The chain links TRBV6-4 to TRBJ2-7, with TRBD2 identical over 10 bases. The CDR3 is 15 amino acids. After removal of 3 bases from V and 3 bases from J, the junction contained 5 bases not matched to a gene. Per the germline V gene, CDR1 is MRHNA and CDR2 is SNTAGT. The CDR3 reads CASSEVAGGLYEQYF. The CDR3 nucleotides are TGTGCCAGCAGTGAAGTAGCGGGAGGTCTCTACGAGCAGTACTTC.

Ten or more counts support this clonotype. CDR3 sequence (DNA): TGTGCCAGCAGCTTAGTGGACAGGGCCCGCAATGAGCAGTTCTTC. This translates into CASSLVDRARNEQFF. The chain uses TRBV11-2 and TRBJ2-1, with 8 bases lining up with TRBD1. CDR3 length: 15 amino acids. The V and J ends lost 1 base and 6 bases, in that order; junction bases with no gene match: 5. CDR1 is SGHAT and CDR2 is FQNNGV in the germline V gene.

This clonotype was recorded many times. The rearrangement links TRBV20-1 to TRBJ2-2; no clear D gene. CDR1 DFQATT and CDR2 SNEGSKA come from the germline V gene (reference sequence). The CDR3 is made up of 13 amino acids. The V gene lost 1 base and the J gene lost 5 bases, with 8 bases spanning the gap. Written as DNA, the CDR3 is TGCAGTGCTAGAGTAGTGGGGACCGGGGAGCTGTTTTTT. Translated: CSARVVGTGELFF.

The V call is TRBV7-2, the J call TRBJ2-7; 11 bases are a match to TRBD1. Per the germline V gene, CDR1 is SGHTA and CDR2 is FQGNSA. The CDR3 totals 15 residues. V shed 0 bases and J 4 bases; nucleotides not matched to a gene: 2. The CDR3 DNA reads as TGTGCCAGCAGCTTAGCCGGACAGGGGGCTTACGAGCAGTACTTC. This sequence encodes CASSLAGQGAYEQYF.

Comments on this clonotype: A single base separates this from a much larger clone, so it may be a read error. This rearrangement joins TRBV7-2 to TRBJ2-2; 8 bases map to TRBD1. The trim removed 4 bases at V and 4 bases at J, leaving 8 bases unmatched. The CDR3 is 16 residues long. Germline assignment: CDR1 SGHTA and CDR2 FQGNSA. The CDR3 loop is CASSSSGTGATGELFF. CDR3 bases: TGTGCCAGCAGCTCCTCCGGGACAGGAGCCACCGGGGAGCTGTTTTTT.

This clonotype was recorded many times. J is TRBJ2-1 and V is TRBV25-1, with 16 bases aligning to TRBD2. The CDR3 is made up of 18 amino acids. V lost 7 bases to trimming and J lost 4 bases; unmatched junction nucleotides: 10. Germline V gene data show CDR1 as MGHDK and CDR2 as SYGVNS. CDR3 nucleotides: TGTGCCAGCAACCCGGGACTAGCGGGGGGGGGAAATTACAATGAGCAGTTCTTC. This translates into CASNPGLAGGGNYNEQFF.

This chain joins TRBV7-9 and TRBJ1-5, with 7 positions matching TRBD1. Germline lookup yields CDR1 SEHNR and CDR2 FQNEAQ (reference sequence). The CDR3 runs 15 residues. The V and J ends lost 5 bases and 5 bases, in that order; junction bases with no gene match: 9. CDR3 amino acids: CASSPSGTDDQPQHF. DNA of the CDR3: TGTGCCAGCAGCCCAAGCGGGACAGATGATCAGCCCCAGCATTTT.

This chain joins TRBV7-9 and TRBJ2-3; D call uncertain. The CDR3 length is 13 residues. V was shortened by 2 bases and J by 6 bases, with 9 bases between the two germline ends. Germline V gene data show CDR1 as SEHNR and CDR2 as FQNEAQ (reference sequence). This chain's CDR3 is CASSLLYEDTQYF. The CDR3 DNA reads TGTGCCAGCAGCTTACTTTACGAGGATACGCAGTATTTT.

This clonotype was found many times. This sequence joins TRBV7-9 and TRBJ2-1; D remains unclear. The germline CDR1 and CDR2 sequences are SEHNR and FQNEAQ (reference sequence). V gave up 5 bases and J gave up 6 bases, with 5 bases separating them. The CDR3 has 11 residues. Here the CDR3 reads CASSDINEQFF. DNA of the CDR3: TGTGCCAGCAGCGATATCAATGAGCAGTTCTTC.

The table lists this clonotype with a few counts. The chain links TRBV5-1 to TRBJ2-1; 15 bases are a match to TRBD2. Losses at the gene ends were 0 bases for V and 8 bases for J; bases not matched to a gene: 3. The CDR3 spans 16 residues. Germline assignment: CDR1 SGHRS and CDR2 YFSETQ. The CDR3 loop is CASSLGTSGRAHEQFF. CDR3 nucleotides: TGCGCCAGCAGCTTGGGGACTAGCGGGAGGGCCCATGAGCAGTTCTTC.

V usage is TRBV20-1 and J usage is TRBJ2-5, with 7 bases that match TRBD2. CDR1 is DFQATT, CDR2 SNEGSKA, per germline (reference sequence). Trimming removed 4 bases from V and 1 base from J; junction bases left unmatched: 9. CDR3 length: 15 residues. This CDR3 reads CSAIERGLLQETQYF. CDR3 nucleotides: TGCAGTGCTATCGAGCGGGGACTGCTCCAAGAGACCCAGTACTTC.

The CDR3 region has the DNA TGCGCCAGCAGCCAAAGGGAGGTTGGACGTGAAAAACTGTTTTTT. Amino acid sequence: CASSQREVGREKLFF. The rearrangement joins TRBV5-1 to TRBJ1-4; no clear D. This CDR3 has 15 residues. From germline, CDR1 is SGHRS and CDR2 YFSETQ. Trimming pared 4 bases from V and 7 bases from J, leaving 17 bases between.

This clonotype was recorded at least ten times. This sequence joins TRBV2 and TRBJ2-3; 16 bases align to TRBD2. The V and J ends lost 6 bases and 8 bases, in that order; junction bases with no gene match: 8. In germline, CDR1 is SNHLY, CDR2 FYNNEI. The CDR3 has 16 amino acids. CDR3 in amino acids: CASRLGLAGGMSTQYF. DNA of the CDR3: TGTGCCAGCAGACTGGGACTAGCGGGAGGGATGTCTACGCAGTATTTT.

This clonotype has a count of ten or more. The CDR3 here is CSASFLGGATQYF. The DNA for the CDR3 is TGCAGTGCTAGTTTTTTAGGGGGGGCTACGCAGTATTTT. V and J are TRBV20-1 and TRBJ2-3; D might be TRBD2 (7 bases). Germline CDR1 and CDR2: DFQATT and SNEGSKA (reference sequence). The V end was cut by 3 bases, the J end by 8 bases, with 15 bases between. The CDR3 is made up of 13 amino acids.

Remarks on this clonotype: Its ends do not fully match the called genes, so a read error is possible. The chain combines TRBV7-7 with TRBJ1-5, with no clear D. Germline assignment: CDR1 SSHAT and CDR2 FNYEAQ (reference sequence). The CDR3 consists of 13 residues. The CDR3 region has the DNA TGTGCTAGCAACTCTGAGATCGGGCAGCCCCAGCATTTT. Translation: CASNSEIGQPQHF.